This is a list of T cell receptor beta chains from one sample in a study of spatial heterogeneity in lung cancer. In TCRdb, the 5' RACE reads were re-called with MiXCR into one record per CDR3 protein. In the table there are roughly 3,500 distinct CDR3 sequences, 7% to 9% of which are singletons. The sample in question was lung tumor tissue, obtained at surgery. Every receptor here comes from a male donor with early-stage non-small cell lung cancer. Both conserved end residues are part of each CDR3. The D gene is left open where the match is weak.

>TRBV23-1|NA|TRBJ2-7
CASSQSVMGEGSPYEQYF
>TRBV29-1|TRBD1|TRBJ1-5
CSVVDRSDQPQHF
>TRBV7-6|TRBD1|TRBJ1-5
CASSPQTGGAAQHF
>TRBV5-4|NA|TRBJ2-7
CASSLLGYEQYF
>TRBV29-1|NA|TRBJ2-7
CSVVSGTAPEGEQYF
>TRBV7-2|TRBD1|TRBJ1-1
CASSSQQGAGAFF
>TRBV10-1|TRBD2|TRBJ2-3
CASSDRLAGGVSTDTQYF
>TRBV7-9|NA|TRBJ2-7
CASSSDRTSYEQYF
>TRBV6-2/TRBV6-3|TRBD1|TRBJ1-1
CASSIQGAEAFF
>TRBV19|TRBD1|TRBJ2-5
CTSRTGEGQETQYF
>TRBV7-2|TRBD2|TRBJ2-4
CASSLELAAQNIQYF
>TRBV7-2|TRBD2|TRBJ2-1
CASSSRLAGYNEQFF